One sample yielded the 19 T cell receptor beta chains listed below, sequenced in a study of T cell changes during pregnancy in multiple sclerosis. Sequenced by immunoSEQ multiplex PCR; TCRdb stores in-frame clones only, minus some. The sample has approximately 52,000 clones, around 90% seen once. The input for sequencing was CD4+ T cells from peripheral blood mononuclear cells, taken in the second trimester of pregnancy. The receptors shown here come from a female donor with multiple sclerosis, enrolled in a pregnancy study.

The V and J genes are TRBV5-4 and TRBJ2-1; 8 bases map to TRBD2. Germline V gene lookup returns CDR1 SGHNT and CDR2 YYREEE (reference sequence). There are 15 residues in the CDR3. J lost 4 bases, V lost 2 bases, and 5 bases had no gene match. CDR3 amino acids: CASSLKRERYNEQFF. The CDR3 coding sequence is TGTGCCAGCAGCTTAAAGCGGGAGAGGTACAATGAGCAGTTCTTC.

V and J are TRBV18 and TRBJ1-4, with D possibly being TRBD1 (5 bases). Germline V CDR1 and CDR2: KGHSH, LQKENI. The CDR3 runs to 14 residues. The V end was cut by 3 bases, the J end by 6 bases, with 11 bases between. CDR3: CASSPSRVDEKLFF. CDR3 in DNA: TGTGCCAGCTCACCTAGCAGGGTGGATGAAAAACTGTTTTTT.

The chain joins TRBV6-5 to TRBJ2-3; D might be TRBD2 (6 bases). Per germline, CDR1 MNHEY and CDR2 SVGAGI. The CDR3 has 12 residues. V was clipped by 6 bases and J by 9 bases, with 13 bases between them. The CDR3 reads CASSSGRITQYF. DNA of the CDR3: TGTGCCAGCAGCTCCGGGAGAATAACGCAGTATTTT.

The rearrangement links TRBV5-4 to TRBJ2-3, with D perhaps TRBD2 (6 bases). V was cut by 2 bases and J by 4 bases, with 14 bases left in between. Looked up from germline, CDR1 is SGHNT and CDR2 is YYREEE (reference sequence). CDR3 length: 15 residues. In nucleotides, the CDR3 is TGTGCCAGCAGCTTTGGGAGGAGTAGTTCAGATACGCAGTATTTT. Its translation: CASSFGRSSSDTQYF.

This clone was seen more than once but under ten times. CDR3 nucleotides: TGTGCCAGCTCACCTACAGGCGACACTGAAGCTTTCTTT. It specifies CASSPTGDTEAFF. V usage is TRBV18 and J usage is TRBJ1-1; D perhaps matches TRBD1 (5 bases). The V end lost 3 bases, the J end lost 3 bases, and 8 bases lay between the germline ends. CDR1 KGHSH and CDR2 LQKENI come from the germline V gene. The CDR3 extends over 13 amino acids.

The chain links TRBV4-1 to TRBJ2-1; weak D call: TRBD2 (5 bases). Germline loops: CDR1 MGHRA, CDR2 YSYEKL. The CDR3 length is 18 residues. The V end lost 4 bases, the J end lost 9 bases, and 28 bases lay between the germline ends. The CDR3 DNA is TGCGCCAGCAGCCTAAACCCCAGCCAGGCACCCTTGGCGGGTGAGCAGTTCTTC. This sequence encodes CASSLNPSQAPLAGEQFF.

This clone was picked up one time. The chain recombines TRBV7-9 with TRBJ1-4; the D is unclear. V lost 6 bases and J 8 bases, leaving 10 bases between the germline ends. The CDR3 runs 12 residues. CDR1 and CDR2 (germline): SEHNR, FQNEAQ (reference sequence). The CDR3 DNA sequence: TGTGCCAGCAGTCGACGAGGGGAAAAACTGTTTTTT. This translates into CASSRRGEKLFF.

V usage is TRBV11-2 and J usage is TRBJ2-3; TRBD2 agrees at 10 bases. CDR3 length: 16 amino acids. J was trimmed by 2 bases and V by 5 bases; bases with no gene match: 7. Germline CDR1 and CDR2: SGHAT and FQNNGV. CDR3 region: CASSLQAGGNTDTQYF. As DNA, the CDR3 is TGTGCCAGCAGCCTACAAGCGGGAGGGAACACAGATACGCAGTATTTT.

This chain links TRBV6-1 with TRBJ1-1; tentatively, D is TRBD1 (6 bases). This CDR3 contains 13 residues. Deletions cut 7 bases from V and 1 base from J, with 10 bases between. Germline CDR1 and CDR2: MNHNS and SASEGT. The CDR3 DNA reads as TGTGCCAGCACTGACAGGCCGAACACTGAAGCTTTCTTT. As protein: CASTDRPNTEAFF.

The CDR3 region has the DNA TGTGCCAGCAGTTCTGACAAGAGTGGCGAGCAGTTCTTC. It is translated as CASSSDKSGEQFF. The chain carries TRBV2 and TRBJ2-1; D not certain. The V end was cut by 5 bases, the J end by 10 bases, with 15 bases between. The CDR3 is 13 residues long. Germline CDR1 and CDR2: SNHLY and FYNNEI.

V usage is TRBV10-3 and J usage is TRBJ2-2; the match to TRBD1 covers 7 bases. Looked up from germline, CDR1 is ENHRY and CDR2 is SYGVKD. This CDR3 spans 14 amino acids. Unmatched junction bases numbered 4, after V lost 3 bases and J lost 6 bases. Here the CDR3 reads CAISDRQGAGELFF. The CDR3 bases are TGTGCCATCAGTGATAGACAGGGCGCCGGGGAGCTGTTTTTT.

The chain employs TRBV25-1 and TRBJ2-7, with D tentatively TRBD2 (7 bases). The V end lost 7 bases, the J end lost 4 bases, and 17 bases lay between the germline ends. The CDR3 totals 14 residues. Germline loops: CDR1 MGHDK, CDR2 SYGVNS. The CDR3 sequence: CASTDGGPRYEQYF. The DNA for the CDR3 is TGTGCCAGCACTGACGGGGGGCCGAGATACGAGCAGTACTTC.

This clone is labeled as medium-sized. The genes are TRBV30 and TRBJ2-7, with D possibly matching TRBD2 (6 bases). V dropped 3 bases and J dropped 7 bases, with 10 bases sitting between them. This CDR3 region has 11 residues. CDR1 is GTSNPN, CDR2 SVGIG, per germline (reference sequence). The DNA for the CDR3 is TGTGCCTGGAGCTGGGGGGAGGAGCAGTACTTC. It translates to CAWSWGEEQYF.

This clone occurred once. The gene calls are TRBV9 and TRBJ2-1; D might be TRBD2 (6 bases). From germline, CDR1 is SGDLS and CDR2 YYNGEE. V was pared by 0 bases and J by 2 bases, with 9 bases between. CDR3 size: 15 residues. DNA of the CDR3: TGTGCCAGCAGCGTAGAGGCGGGAACCTACAATGAGCAGTTCTTC. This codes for CASSVEAGTYNEQFF.

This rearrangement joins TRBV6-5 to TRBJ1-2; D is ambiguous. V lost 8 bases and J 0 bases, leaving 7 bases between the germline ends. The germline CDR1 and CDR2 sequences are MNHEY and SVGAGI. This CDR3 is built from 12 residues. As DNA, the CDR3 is TGTGCCAGCCGGGAATCTAACTATGGCTACACCTTC. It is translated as CASRESNYGYTF.

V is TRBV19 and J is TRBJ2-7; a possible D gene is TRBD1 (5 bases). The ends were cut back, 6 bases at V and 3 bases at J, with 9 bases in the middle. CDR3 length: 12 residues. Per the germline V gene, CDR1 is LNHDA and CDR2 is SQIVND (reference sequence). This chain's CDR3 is CASSDRLYEQYF. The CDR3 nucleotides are TGTGCCAGTAGCGACAGACTCTACGAGCAGTACTTC. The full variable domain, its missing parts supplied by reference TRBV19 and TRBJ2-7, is DGGITQSPKYLFRKEGQNVTLSCEQNLNHDAMYWYRQDPGQGLRLIYYSQIVNDFQKGDIAEGYSVSREKKESFPLTVTSAQKNPTAFYLCASSDRLYEQYFGPGTRLTVT.

CDR3 region: CASSLARGGGETQYF. The CDR3 DNA sequence: TGTGCCAGCAGCTTAGCGCGGGGGGGCGGGGAGACCCAGTACTTC. The J gene is TRBJ2-5, the V gene TRBV7-2; TRBD2 aligns across 9 bases. The V and J ends lost 0 bases and 5 bases, in that order; junction bases with no gene match: 4. This CDR3 comprises 15 residues. The V gene's germline CDR1 is SGHTA and CDR2 FQGNSA.

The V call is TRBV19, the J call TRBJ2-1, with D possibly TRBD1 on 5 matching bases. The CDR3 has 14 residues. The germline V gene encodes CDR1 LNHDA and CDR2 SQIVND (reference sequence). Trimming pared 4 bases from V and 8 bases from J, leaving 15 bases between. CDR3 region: CASSRGQRLDEQFF. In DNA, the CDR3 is TGTGCCAGTAGTAGGGGCCAGCGATTGGATGAGCAGTTCTTC.

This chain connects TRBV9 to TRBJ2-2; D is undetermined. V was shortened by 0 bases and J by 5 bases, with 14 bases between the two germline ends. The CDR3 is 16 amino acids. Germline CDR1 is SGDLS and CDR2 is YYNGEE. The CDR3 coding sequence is TGTGCCAGCAGCGTAGAACAGTCCAGACGTACCGGGGAGCTGTTTTTT. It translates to CASSVEQSRRTGELFF.